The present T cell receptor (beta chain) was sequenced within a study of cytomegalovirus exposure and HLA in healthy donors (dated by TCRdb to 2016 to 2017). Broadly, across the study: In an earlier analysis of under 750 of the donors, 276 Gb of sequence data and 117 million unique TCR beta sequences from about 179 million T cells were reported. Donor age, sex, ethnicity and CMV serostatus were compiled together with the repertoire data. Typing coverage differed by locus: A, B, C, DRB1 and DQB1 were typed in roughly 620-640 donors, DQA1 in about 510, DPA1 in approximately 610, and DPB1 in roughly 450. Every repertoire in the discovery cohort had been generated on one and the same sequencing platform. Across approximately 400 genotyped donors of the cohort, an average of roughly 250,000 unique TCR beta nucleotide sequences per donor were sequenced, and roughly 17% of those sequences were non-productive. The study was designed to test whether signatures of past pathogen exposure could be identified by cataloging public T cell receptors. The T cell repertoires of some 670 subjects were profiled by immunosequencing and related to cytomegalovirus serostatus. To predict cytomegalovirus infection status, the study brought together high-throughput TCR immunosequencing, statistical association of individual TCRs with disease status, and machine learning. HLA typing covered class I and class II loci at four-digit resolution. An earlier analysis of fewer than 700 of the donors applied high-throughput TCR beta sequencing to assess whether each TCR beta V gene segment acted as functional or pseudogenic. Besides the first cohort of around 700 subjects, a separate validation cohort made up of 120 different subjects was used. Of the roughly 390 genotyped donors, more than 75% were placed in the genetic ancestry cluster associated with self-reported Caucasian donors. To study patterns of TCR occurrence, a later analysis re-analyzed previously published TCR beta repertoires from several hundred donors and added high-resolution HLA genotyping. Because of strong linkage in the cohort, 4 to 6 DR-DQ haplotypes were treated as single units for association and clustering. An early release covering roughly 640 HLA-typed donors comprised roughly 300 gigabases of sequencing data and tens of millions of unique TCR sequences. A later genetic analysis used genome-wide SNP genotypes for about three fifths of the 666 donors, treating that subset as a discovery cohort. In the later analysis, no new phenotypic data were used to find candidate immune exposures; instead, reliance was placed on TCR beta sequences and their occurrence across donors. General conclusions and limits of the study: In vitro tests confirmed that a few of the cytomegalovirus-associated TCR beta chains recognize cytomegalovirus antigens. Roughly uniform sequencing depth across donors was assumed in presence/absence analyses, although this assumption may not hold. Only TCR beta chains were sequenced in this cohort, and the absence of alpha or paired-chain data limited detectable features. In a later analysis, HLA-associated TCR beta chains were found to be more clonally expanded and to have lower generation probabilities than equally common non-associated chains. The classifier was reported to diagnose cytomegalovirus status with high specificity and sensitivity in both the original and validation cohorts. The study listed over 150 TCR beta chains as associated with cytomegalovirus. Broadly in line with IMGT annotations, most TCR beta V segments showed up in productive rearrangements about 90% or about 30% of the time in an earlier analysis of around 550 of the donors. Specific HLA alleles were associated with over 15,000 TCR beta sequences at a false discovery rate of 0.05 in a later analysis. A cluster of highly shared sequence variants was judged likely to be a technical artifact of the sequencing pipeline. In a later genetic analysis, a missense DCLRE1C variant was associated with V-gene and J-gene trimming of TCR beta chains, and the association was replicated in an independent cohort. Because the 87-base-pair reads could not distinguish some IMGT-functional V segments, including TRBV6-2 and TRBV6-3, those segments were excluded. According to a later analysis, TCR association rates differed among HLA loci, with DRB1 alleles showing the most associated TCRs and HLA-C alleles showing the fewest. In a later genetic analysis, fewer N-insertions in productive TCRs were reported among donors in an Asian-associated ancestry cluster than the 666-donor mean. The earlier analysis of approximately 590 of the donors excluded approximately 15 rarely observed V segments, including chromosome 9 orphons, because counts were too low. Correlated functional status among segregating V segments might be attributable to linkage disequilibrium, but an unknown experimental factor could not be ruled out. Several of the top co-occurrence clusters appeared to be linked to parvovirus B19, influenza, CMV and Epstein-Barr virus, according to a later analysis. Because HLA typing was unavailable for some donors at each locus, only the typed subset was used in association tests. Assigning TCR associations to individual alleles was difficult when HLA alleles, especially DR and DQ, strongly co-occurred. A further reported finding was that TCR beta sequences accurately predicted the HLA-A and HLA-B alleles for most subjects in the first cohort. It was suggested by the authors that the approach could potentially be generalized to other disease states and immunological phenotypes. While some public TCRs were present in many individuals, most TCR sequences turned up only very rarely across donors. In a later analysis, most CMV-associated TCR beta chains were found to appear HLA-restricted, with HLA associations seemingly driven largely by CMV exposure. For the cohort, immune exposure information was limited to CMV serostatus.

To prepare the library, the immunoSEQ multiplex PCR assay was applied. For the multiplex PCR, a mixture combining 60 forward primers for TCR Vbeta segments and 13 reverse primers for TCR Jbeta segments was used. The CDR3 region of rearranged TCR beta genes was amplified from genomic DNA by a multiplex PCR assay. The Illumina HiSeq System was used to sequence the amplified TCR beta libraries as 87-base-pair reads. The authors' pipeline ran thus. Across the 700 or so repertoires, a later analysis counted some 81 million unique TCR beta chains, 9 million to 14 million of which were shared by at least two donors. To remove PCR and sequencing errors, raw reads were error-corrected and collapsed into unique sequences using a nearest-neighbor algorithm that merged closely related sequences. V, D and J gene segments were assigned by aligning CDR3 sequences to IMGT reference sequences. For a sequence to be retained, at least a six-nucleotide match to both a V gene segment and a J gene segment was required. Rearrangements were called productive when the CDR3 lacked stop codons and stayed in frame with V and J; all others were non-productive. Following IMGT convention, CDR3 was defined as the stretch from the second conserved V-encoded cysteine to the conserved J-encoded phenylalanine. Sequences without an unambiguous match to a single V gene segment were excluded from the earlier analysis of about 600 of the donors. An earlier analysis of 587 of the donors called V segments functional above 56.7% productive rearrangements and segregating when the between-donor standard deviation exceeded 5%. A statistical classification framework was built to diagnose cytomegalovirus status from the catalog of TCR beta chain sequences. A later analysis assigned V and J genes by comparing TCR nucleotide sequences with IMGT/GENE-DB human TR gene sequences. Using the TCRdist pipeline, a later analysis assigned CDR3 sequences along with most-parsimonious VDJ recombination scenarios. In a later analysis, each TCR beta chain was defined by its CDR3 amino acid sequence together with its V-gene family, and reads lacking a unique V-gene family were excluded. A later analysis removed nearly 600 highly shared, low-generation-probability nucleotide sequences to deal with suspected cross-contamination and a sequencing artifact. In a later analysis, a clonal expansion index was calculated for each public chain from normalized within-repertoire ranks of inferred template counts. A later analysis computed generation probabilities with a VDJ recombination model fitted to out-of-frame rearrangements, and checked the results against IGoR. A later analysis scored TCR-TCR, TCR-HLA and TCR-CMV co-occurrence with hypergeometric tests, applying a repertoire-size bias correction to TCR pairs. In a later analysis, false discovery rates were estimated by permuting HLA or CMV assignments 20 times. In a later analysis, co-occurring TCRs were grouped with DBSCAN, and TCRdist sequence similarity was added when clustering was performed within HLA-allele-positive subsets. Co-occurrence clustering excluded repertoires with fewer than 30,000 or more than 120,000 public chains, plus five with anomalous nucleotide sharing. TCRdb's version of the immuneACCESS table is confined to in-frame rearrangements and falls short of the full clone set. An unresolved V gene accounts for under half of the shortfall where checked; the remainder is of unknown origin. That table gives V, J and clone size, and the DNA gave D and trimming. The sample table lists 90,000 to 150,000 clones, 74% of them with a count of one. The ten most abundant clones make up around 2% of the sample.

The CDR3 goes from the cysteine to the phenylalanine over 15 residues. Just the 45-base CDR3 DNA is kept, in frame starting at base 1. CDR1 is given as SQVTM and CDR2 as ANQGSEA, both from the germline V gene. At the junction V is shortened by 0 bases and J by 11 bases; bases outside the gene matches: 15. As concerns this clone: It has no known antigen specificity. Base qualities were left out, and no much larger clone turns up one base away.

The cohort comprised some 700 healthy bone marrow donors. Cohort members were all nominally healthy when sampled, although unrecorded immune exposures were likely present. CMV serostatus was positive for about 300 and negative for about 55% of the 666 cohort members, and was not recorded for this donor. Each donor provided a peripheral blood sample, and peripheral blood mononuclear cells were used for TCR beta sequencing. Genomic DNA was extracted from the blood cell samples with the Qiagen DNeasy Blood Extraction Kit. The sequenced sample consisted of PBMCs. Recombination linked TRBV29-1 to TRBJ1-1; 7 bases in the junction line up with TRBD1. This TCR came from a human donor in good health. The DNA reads TGCAGCGTTGAAGACCCAATTAGGACAGGTAGGAAGGCTTTCTTT. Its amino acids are CSVEDPIRTGRKAFF.